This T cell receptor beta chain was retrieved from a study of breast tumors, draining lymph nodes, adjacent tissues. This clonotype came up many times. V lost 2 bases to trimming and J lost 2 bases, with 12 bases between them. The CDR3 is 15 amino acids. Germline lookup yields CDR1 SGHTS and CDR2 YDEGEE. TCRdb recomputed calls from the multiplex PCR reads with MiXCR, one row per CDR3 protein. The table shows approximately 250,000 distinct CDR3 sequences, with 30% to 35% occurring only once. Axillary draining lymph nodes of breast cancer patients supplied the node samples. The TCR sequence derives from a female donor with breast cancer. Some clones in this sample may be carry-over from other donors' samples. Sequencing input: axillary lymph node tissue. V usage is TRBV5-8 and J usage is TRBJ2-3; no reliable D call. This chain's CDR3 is CASSFQRHHTDTQYF. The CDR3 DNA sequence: TGTGCCAGCAGCTTTCAACGTCACCACACAGATACGCAGTATTTT.